This T cell receptor beta chain was sequenced in a study of blood T cell repertoires in COVID-19. Study background: Both acute and convalescent COVID-19 samples were obtained from the United States, Italy and Spain. From T cells, B-cell-depleted T cells, or PBMCs came the material, which was cDNA or gDNA.

Patients at the Seattle site were enrolled during active infection and followed longitudinally. Generated by immunoSEQ multiplex PCR, the TCRdb table keeps only in-frame clones and is missing some. The repertoire consists of roughly 60,000 clones, with over 80% occurring once and the leading ten covering roughly 10%. Germline CDR1 reads MGHDK; CDR2 reads SYGVNS. The CDR3 is made up of 16 amino acids. J lost 3 bases, V lost 1 base, and 8 bases had no gene match. This clone showed up just a few times. Sequencing was done on a sample of peripheral blood. The V and J genes are TRBV25-1 and TRBJ2-7, with 8 bases aligning to TRBD1. The sequence was obtained from a man aged 25 to 40 with COVID-19, enrolled during active disease. For the CDR3, the DNA is TGTGCCAGCAGTGAATTGACCGACAGGGGAGTCTACGAGCAGTACTTC. It translates to CASSELTDRGVYEQYF.